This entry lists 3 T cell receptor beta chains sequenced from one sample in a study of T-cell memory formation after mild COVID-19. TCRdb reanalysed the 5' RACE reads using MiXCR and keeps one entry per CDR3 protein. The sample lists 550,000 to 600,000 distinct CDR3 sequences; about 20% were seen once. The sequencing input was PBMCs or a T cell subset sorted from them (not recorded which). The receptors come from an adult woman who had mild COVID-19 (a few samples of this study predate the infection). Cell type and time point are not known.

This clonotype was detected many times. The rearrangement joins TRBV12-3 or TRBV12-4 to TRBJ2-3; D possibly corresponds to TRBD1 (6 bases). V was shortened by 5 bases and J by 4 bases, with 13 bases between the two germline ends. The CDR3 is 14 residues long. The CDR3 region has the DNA TGTGCCAGCAGTGTGACATCAGGGGCAGATACGCAGTATTTT. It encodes CASSVTSGADTQYF.

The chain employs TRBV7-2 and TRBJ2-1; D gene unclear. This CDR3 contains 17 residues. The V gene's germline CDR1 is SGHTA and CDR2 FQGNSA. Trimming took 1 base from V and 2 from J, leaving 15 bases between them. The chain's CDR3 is CASSLVWALNTYNEQFF. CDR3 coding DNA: TGTGCCAGCAGCTTAGTCTGGGCCCTCAACACCTACAATGAGCAGTTCTTC. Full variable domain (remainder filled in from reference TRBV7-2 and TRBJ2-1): GAGVSQSPSNKVTEKGKDVELRCDPISGHTALYWYRQSLGQGLEFLIYFQGNSAPDKSGLPSDRFSAERTGGSVSTLTIQRTQQEDSAVYLCASSLVWALNTYNEQFFGPGTRLTVL.

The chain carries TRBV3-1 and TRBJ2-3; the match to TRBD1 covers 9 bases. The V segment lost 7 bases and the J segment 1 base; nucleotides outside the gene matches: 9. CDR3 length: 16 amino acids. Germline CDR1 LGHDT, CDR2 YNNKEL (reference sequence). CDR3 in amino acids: CASTSRQGVGTDTQYF. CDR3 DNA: TGTGCCAGCACTTCCCGACAGGGGGTGGGCACAGATACGCAGTATTTT.